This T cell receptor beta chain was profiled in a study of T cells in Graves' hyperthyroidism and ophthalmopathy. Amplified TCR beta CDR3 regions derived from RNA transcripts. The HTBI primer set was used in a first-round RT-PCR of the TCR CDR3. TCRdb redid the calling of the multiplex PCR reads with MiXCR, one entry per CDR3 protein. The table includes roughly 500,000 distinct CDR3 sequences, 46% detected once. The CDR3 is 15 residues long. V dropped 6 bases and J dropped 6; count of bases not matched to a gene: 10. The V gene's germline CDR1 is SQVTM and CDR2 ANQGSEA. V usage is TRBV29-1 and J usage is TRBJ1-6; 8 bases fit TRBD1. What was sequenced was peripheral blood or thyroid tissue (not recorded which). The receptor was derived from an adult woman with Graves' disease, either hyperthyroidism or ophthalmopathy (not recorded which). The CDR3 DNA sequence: TGCAGCGTCGACTCAGGACAGGGCCCTAATTCACCCCTCCACTTT. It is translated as CSVDSGQGPNSPLHF.